A selection of T cell receptor beta chains follows, all from one sample in a study of blood T cells in healthy people across ages. Each CDR3 protein gets one entry after TCRdb re-called the 5' RACE reads with MiXCR. This table has 650,000 to 950,000 distinct CDR3 sequences, approximately 48% appearing once. Sequenced sample: blood. Receptors originate from a man aged 55 to 69 in good health. Both conserved end residues are part of each CDR3. D genes are given only for firm matches. Where a row states a size, it is once, few, many or the class of an expanded clone; other rows omit it.

TRBV6-5	NA	TRBJ2-7	TRBD1	TGTGCCAGCAGTTCGCGACAGGGTAAAGGCGAGCAGTACTTC	CASSSRQGKGEQYF
TRBV5-1	NA	TRBJ2-1	NA	TGCGCCAGCAGCTTGGCTGTTGAGCAGTTCTTC	CASSLAVEQFF
TRBV7-2	few	TRBJ2-1	TRBD1	TGTGCCAGCAGCTTTGAGGGGGCTGAGCAGTTCTTC	CASSFEGAEQFF
TRBV6-5	NA	TRBJ1-1	NA	TGTGCCAGCACTCCGCGGTTGAACACTGAAGCTTTCTTT	CASTPRLNTEAFF
TRBV12-3/TRBV12-4	NA	TRBJ1-2	NA	TGTGCCAGCAGTGTAGGTGGTGCTAACTATGGCTACACCTTC	CASSVGGANYGYTF
TRBV6-6	few	TRBJ1-6	TRBD1	TGTGCCAGCAGCTACAAAGGGACAGGGAATTCACCCCTCCACTTT	CASSYKGTGNSPLHF
TRBV4-1	NA	TRBJ2-4	TRBD1	TGCGCCAGCAGCCAAGTGGGGGCAGGGGGTGAGCAGTACTTC	CASSQVGAGGEQYF
TRBV12-3/TRBV12-4	once	TRBJ2-5	NA	TGTGCCAGCAGTGGTGGTCGTGGGGGGGGCGCACCTCAAGAGACCCAGTACTTC	CASSGGRGGGAPQETQYF
TRBV6-2/TRBV6-3	NA	TRBJ2-7	TRBD1	TGTGCCAGCAGTTACACGACAGGGACCGAGCAGTACTTC	CASSYTTGTEQYF
TRBV28	NA	TRBJ2-4	NA	TGCGCCAGCAGCCACTACGAGCAGTGCTTC	CASSHYEQCF
TRBV29-1	few	TRBJ2-1	NA	TGCAGCGTTGAACCTGCGTCGGGGCAGTTCTTC	CSVEPASGQFF
TRBV6-5	NA	TRBJ2-1	TRBD2	TGTGCCAGCAGTTTAGCGGGGGGAACGGCGAGCAATGAGCAGTTCTTC	CASSLAGGTASNEQFF
TRBV30	few	TRBJ1-6	NA	TGTGCCTGGAGTTCGAGGAGCTCCTATAATTCACCCCTCCACTTT	CAWSSRSSYNSPLHF
TRBV6-5	few	TRBJ2-7	NA	TGTGCCAGCAGCAATTCCCCCCCCGAGCAGTACTTC	CASSNSPPEQYF
TRBV7-2	NA	TRBJ2-5	NA	TGTGCCAGCAGGTTGACGGCCATATATGGGGAGACCCAGTACTTC	CASRLTAIYGETQYF